Below, 27 T cell receptor beta chains from the same sample are listed, as sequenced in a study of Ad26.COV2.S vaccination and SARS-CoV-2 variants. Measured with immunoSEQ multiplex PCR; TCRdb has only the in-frame clones, and not every one. The sample has some 270,000 clones, around nine tenths seen once. Treatment defined: roughly 18 received Ad26.COV2.S at low or high dose, single or two shots; about 5 received placebo; per-sample allocation not given. Sampling was performed 63 days after the first vaccine or placebo injection. Specimen: peripheral blood, collected in a trial of Ad26.COV2.S vaccine versus placebo. These receptor sequences come from a person between 18 and 65 years old who received the Ad26.COV2.S COVID-19 vaccine or a placebo.

The chain is built from TRBV19 and TRBJ1-5; 8 positions agree with TRBD1. The ends lost 3 bases at V and 7 bases at J; junction bases unmatched: 14. Germline CDR1 LNHDA, CDR2 SQIVND (reference sequence). This CDR3 region has 17 residues. CDR3 DNA: TGTGCCAGTAGTATTGTATCCCCCAGGGGGCTCCGACAGCCCCAGCATTTT. It yields the protein CASSIVSPRGLRQPQHF.

The chain is built from TRBV5-6 and TRBJ2-7; 8 nucleotides agree with TRBD1. V lost 4 bases and J lost 2; bases outside the gene matches: 8. The CDR3 contains 15 residues. Germline V gives CDR1 SGHDT, CDR2 YYEEEE. This chain's CDR3 is CASSQRQGLPYEQYV. The CDR3 DNA reads as TGTGCCAGCAGCCAGAGACAGGGGCTACCCTACGAGCAGTACGTC.

The chain links TRBV4-3 to TRBJ1-2, with a tentative D call TRBD1 (5 bases). V was shortened by 3 bases and J by 8 bases, with 16 bases between the two germline ends. The CDR3 sequence is 14 residues long. Germline CDR1 reads LGHNA; CDR2 reads YSLEER. CDR3: CASSQPGYSSGYTF. CDR3 nucleotide sequence: TGCGCCAGCAGCCAGCCAGGGTACTCTAGCGGCTACACCTTC.

The chain employs TRBV7-9 and TRBJ2-3; 9 bases map to TRBD2. Trimming cost V 7 bases and J 1 base; bases outside gene matches: 9. This CDR3 region has 16 residues. Looked up from germline, CDR1 is SEHNR and CDR2 is FQNEAQ (reference sequence). CDR3 region: CASTHLVAGGTDTQYF. The CDR3 nucleotides are TGTGCCAGCACCCACCTAGTAGCGGGGGGCACAGATACGCAGTATTTT. The full variable domain, in which reference TRBV7-9 and TRBJ2-3 provide the parts outside the CDR3, is DTGVSQNPRHKITKRGQNVTFRCDPISEHNRLYWYRQTLGQGPEFLTYFQNEAQLEKSRLLSDRFSAERPKGSFSTLEIQRTEQGDSAMYLCASTHLVAGGTDTQYFGPGTRLTVL.

The CDR3 DNA sequence: TGTGCCAGCAGCTCCCACGGGGGGACAGGTTCGAACACTGAAGCTTTCTTT. Its translation: CASSSHGGTGSNTEAFF. The chain employs TRBV7-8 and TRBJ1-1, with TRBD1 matching over 8 bases. Germline trimming cut 4 bases from V and 1 base from J; bases unmatched to any gene: 11. The CDR3 has 17 amino acids. Germline lookup yields CDR1 SGHVS and CDR2 FQNEAQ. Together with reference TRBV7-8 and TRBJ1-1, the CDR3 gives the full variable domain: GAGVSQSPRYKVAKRGQDVALRCDPISGHVSLFWYQQALGQGPEFLTYFQNEAQLDKSGLPSDRFFAERPEGSVSTLKIQRTQQEDSAVYLCASSSHGGTGSNTEAFFGQGTRLTVV.

The V call is TRBV18, the J call TRBJ2-1; maybe TRBD1 (6 bases). V was trimmed by 3 bases and J by 14 bases, leaving 11 bases between them. Germline CDR1 and CDR2: KGHSH and LQKENI. This CDR3 is 11 amino acids long. The CDR3 sequence: CASSPGAQEFF. The CDR3, as DNA: TGTGCCAGCTCACCGGGGGCCCAGGAGTTCTTC.

This sequence joins TRBV5-1 and TRBJ2-1; 11 positions match TRBD2. The germline CDR1 and CDR2 sequences are SGHRS and YFSETQ. V was pared by 4 bases and J by 4 bases, with 4 bases of the junction left unmatched. CDR3 length equals 15 residues. CDR3 bases: TGCGCCAGCAGCCAAACTAGCGGGAGTTACAATGAGCAGTTCTTC. Translation: CASSQTSGSYNEQFF. The full variable domain, its missing parts supplied by reference TRBV5-1 and TRBJ2-1, is KAGVTQTPRYLIKTRGQQVTLSCSPISGHRSVSWYQQTPGQGLQFLFEYFSETQRNKGNFPGRFSGRQFSNSRSEMNVSTLELGDSALYLCASSQTSGSYNEQFFGPGTRLTVL.

A few counts support this clone. The V and J genes are TRBV4-2 and TRBJ1-2, with D tentatively TRBD1 (6 bases). V shed 1 base and J shed 1 base, with 13 bases lying between them. The germline V gene has CDR1 LGHNA and CDR2 YNFKEQ. CDR3 length: 16 amino acids. The CDR3 DNA sequence: TGTGCCAGCAGCCAAGTGCAGGGGCAAAATAACTATGGCTACACCTTC. It encodes CASSQVQGQNNYGYTF.

This chain joins TRBV7-2 and TRBJ2-5, with D unclear. V lost 2 bases and J 4 bases, leaving 5 bases between the germline ends. The CDR3 extends over 12 amino acids. The germline V gene encodes CDR1 SGHTA and CDR2 FQGNSA. CDR3 sequence reads: CASSLYGETQYF. Written as DNA, the CDR3 is TGTGCCAGCAGCTTATATGGAGAGACCCAGTACTTC.

The chain employs TRBV7-3 and TRBJ2-7, with a possible D match to TRBD1 (5 bases). The CDR3 sequence is 14 residues long. Germline values: CDR1 SGHTA, CDR2 FQGTGA. V lost 1 base and J lost 4, with 11 bases in between. The CDR3 coding sequence is TGTGCCAGCAGCTTAATGGGGCTGCCGTACGAGCAGTACTTC. It is translated as CASSLMGLPYEQYF.

This clone is a singleton in its sample. The chain has TRBV6-5 and TRBJ2-5; TRBD1 aligns across 8 bases. This CDR3 region has 14 residues. From germline, CDR1 is MNHEY and CDR2 SVGAGI. Losses at the gene ends were 5 bases for V and 5 bases for J; bases not matched to a gene: 7. The CDR3 DNA follows: TGTGCCAGCAGTAGGACAGGGAAGGCGGAGACCCAGTACTTC. This codes for CASSRTGKAETQYF.

This rearrangement joins TRBV5-5 to TRBJ1-1, with D unresolved. V shed 0 bases and J shed 4 bases, with 13 bases lying between them. This CDR3 comprises 15 residues. CDR1 is SGHKS and CDR2 is YYEKEE in the germline V gene (reference sequence). This CDR3 reads CASSLVPGSGTEAFF. CDR3 bases: TGTGCCAGCAGCTTGGTTCCGGGATCGGGCACTGAAGCTTTCTTT. The variable domain in full, with the rest retrieved from reference TRBV5-5 and TRBJ1-1, is DAGVTQSPTHLIKTRGQQVTLRCSPISGHKSVSWYQQVLGQGPQFIFQYYEKEERGRGNFPDRFSARQFPNYSSELNVNALLLGDSALYLCASSLVPGSGTEAFFGQGTRLTVV.

The genes are TRBV3-1 (or the pseudogene TRBV3-2) and TRBJ1-1; D gene uncertain. Germline V gene lookup returns CDR1 LGHDT and CDR2 YNNKEL (reference sequence). Trimming cost V 1 base and J 1 base, with 7 bases left between them. The CDR3 totals 14 residues. CDR3 sequence reads: CASSQAQPNTEAFF. The DNA of the CDR3 is TGTGCCAGCAGCCAAGCCCAGCCGAACACTGAAGCTTTCTTT.

This clone was observed once. The chain joins TRBV28 to TRBJ2-1; 10 nucleotides agree with TRBD2. V shed 5 bases and J 6 bases; nucleotides not matched to a gene: 4. CDR1 is MDHEN, CDR2 SYDVKM, per germline. The CDR3 loop spans 14 amino acids. CDR3 coding DNA: TGTGCCAGCAGTCTAGCGGGAGAACCCAATGAGCAGTTCTTC. This gives the protein CASSLAGEPNEQFF.

This clone was found many times. The chain uses TRBV6-5 and TRBJ2-2, with D perhaps assigned TRBD1 or TRBD2 (6 bases each). Trimming took 9 bases from V and 8 from J, leaving 22 bases between them. This CDR3 region has 15 residues. The germline CDR1 and CDR2 sequences are MNHEY and SVGAGI. The CDR3 region is CARPRGLEGAGELFF. CDR3 DNA: TGTGCCAGGCCCAGGGGACTCGAAGGGGCTGGGGAGCTGTTTTTT.

The CDR3 loop is CASSNRGDGYTF. The CDR3 DNA reads TGCGCCAGCAGCAATAGGGGCGATGGCTACACCTTC. This chain connects TRBV5-1 to TRBJ1-2; D perhaps matches TRBD1 (5 bases). Deletions cut 4 bases from V and 6 bases from J, with 10 bases between. Germline V gene data show CDR1 as SGHRS and CDR2 as YFSETQ. CDR3 length equals 12 residues. The full variable domain, completed using reference TRBV5-1 and TRBJ1-2, is KAGVTQTPRYLIKTRGQQVTLSCSPISGHRSVSWYQQTPGQGLQFLFEYFSETQRNKGNFPGRFSGRQFSNSRSEMNVSTLELGDSALYLCASSNRGDGYTFGSGTRLTVV.

The chain carries TRBV6-6 and TRBJ2-7; 7 nucleotides agree with TRBD1. The J segment lost 6 bases and the V segment lost 5 bases, leaving 10 bases of the junction unmatched. This CDR3 comprises 14 residues. Germline lookup yields CDR1 MNHNY and CDR2 SVGAGI (reference sequence). CDR3 DNA sequence: TGTGCCAGCAGTAGGACCGGGACAGCCGTCGAGCAGTACTTC. It codes for CASSRTGTAVEQYF.

The chain is built from TRBV10-3 and TRBJ1-5; D is perhaps TRBD1 (5 bases). V was clipped by 8 bases and J by 7 bases, with 21 bases between them. The CDR3 runs to 15 residues. The V gene's germline CDR1 is ENHRY and CDR2 SYGVKD. For the CDR3, the DNA is TGTGCCATCGGGGGTGAGGGGAGTATCGGACAGCCCCAGCATTTT. It translates to CAIGGEGSIGQPQHF.

The genes are TRBV4-1 and TRBJ1-2; 7 bases agree with TRBD1. The CDR3 covers 15 residues. CDR1 is MGHRA, CDR2 YSYEKL, per germline. Losses at the gene ends were 2 bases for V and 7 bases for J; bases not matched to a gene: 10. CDR3 residues: CASSQPRTGRGGYTF. CDR3 bases: TGCGCCAGCAGCCAACCTCGGACAGGTCGGGGTGGCTACACCTTC.

The chain joins TRBV10-1 to TRBJ2-1; no clear D. V was pared by 2 bases and J by 13 bases, with 0 bases between. The CDR3 covers 8 residues. CDR1 and CDR2 from the germline V gene are WNHNN and SYGVQD (reference sequence). CDR3 amino acids: CASSEQFF. CDR3 DNA sequence: TGCGCCAGCAGTGAGCAGTTCTTC.

The chain uses TRBV7-8 and TRBJ2-2, with 7 nucleotides matching TRBD2. Germline CDR1 reads SGHVS; CDR2 reads FQNEAQ. This CDR3 spans 16 amino acids. With V trimmed by 5 bases and J by 5 bases, 11 bases remained unmatched. CDR3 region: CASSISAGVRTGELFF. The CDR3 DNA reads TGTGCCAGCAGCATCAGTGCGGGAGTTCGGACCGGGGAGCTGTTTTTT.

This chain joins TRBV27 and TRBJ1-4; D is possibly TRBD1 (6 bases). From germline, CDR1 is MNHEY and CDR2 SMNVEV (reference sequence). This CDR3 comprises 16 residues. V was clipped by 5 bases and J by 9 bases, with 22 bases between them. The CDR3 nucleotides are TGTGCCAGCAGTCTTATCGGAACAGGGAAGGACAAAAAACTGTTTTTT. Its protein product is CASSLIGTGKDKKLFF. Complete variable domain (other parts from reference TRBV27 and TRBJ1-4): EAQVTQNPRYLITVTGKKLTVTCSQNMNHEYMSWYRQDPGLGLRQIYYSMNVEVTDKGDVPEGYKVSRKEKRNFPLILESPSPNQTSLYFCASSLIGTGKDKKLFFGSGTQLSVL.

This chain uses TRBV5-1 with TRBJ1-4; D perhaps matches TRBD1 (6 bases). Germline V CDR1 and CDR2: SGHRS, YFSETQ. Trimming removed 4 bases at V and 5 bases at J, with 9 bases between. The CDR3 length is 13 residues. The CDR3 is CASSPTGNEKLFF. CDR3 DNA: TGCGCCAGCAGCCCTACAGGGAATGAAAAACTGTTTTTT.

The V and J genes are TRBV5-1 and TRBJ2-5; possibly TRBD1 for D (8 bases). This CDR3 contains 16 residues. Germline CDR1 and CDR2: SGHRS and YFSETQ. The germline V and J ends were trimmed by 1 base and 5 bases, with 18 bases remaining between them. The CDR3 DNA follows: TGCGCCAGCAGCTTGCAGTCCGGACAGGGAGGGGAGACCCAGTACTTC. This translates into CASSLQSGQGGETQYF.

With regard to this clone: Distinct nucleotide sequences in the sample also encode this CDR3. This sequence joins TRBV18 and TRBJ2-3; D not certain. The CDR3 spans 13 residues. Trimming took off 9 bases at V and 1 base at J, with 11 bases between the two ends. CDR1 is KGHSH, CDR2 LQKENI, per germline. For the CDR3, the DNA is TGTGCCAGTTCCCCGCCTGGCACAGATACGCAGTATTTT. Protein sequence: CASSPPGTDTQYF.

This CDR3 reads CAWSVSHLAPEAFF. CDR3 DNA: TGTGCCTGGAGTGTTTCCCACCTGGCTCCTGAAGCTTTCTTT. This chain joins TRBV30 and TRBJ1-1; D gene uncertain. Germline V gene lookup returns CDR1 GTSNPN and CDR2 SVGIG (reference sequence). This CDR3 contains 14 residues. Deletions cut 0 bases from V and 6 bases from J, with 14 bases between.

J is TRBJ1-1 and V is TRBV2; D uncertain. CDR3 size: 11 residues. The V gene lost 6 bases and the J gene lost 7 bases, with 9 bases spanning the gap. Germline V gene data show CDR1 as SNHLY and CDR2 as FYNNEI. Here the CDR3 DNA reads TGTGCCAGCAGCCTATACAGTGAAGCTTTCTTT. Translating it yields CASSLYSEAFF.